This TCR beta chain emerged from a study of Ad26.COV2.S vaccination and SARS-CoV-2 variants. Treatment noted: around 19 received Ad26.COV2.S at low or high dose, single or two shots; 5 received placebo; per-sample allocation not given. Sampling was done on day 63 after the first vaccine or placebo injection. Between the trimmed V and J ends, which lost 1 base and 4 bases, there was a span of 8 bases. Germline V CDR1 and CDR2: MGHRA, YSYEKL. The CDR3 contains 14 residues. The assay was immunoSEQ multiplex PCR, and TCRdb's table has in-frame clones only and misses some. The sample lists about 320,000 clones, roughly 80% occurring once. The sample holds a few counts of this clone.

The sequencing here drew on peripheral blood, taken in a trial of Ad26.COV2.S vaccine versus placebo. The sequence was obtained from a person aged 18-65 years who received the Ad26.COV2.S COVID-19 vaccine or a placebo. The chain joins TRBV4-1 to TRBJ1-5; no clear D gene. The CDR3 coding sequence is TGCGCCAGCAGCCAAGGTTGGGTAAATCAGCCCCAGCATTTT. Protein: CASSQGWVNQPQHF.